These T cell receptor beta chains were read from a single sample in a study of sequential checkpoint blockade in melanoma. Clones were read by immunoSEQ multiplex PCR, and TCRdb kept only the in-frame ones, dropping some. The sample lists under 20,000 clones, 69% occurring once. This sample comprised CD8+ T cells sorted from blood (inferred from file names), obtained from a patient given nivolumab and ipilimumab in sequence. The receptors derive from a human donor with melanoma. The CDR3 runs from the conserved cysteine through the conserved F or W. D genes are given only for firm matches. A clone size is listed for some rows: how often the clone was seen (once, few, many), or a class if it is expanded.

clone_size: .; v_call: TRBV29-1; d_call: .; j_call: TRBJ2-1; cdr3_aa: CSVEDFSSYNEQFF; cdr3_nt: TGCAGCGTTGAGGACTTTTCCTCCTACAATGAGCAGTTCTTC
clone_size: once; v_call: TRBV6-1; d_call: TRBD1; j_call: TRBJ2-7; cdr3_aa: CASSERDRVDEQYF; cdr3_nt: TGTGCCAGCAGTGAAAGGGACAGGGTAGACGAGCAGTACTTC
clone_size: .; v_call: TRBV4-1; d_call: .; j_call: TRBJ2-1; cdr3_aa: CASSQTGLGGYNEQFF; cdr3_nt: TGCGCCAGCAGCCAGACCGGACTAGGGGGATACAATGAGCAGTTCTTC
clone_size: .; v_call: TRBV7-9; d_call: TRBD1; j_call: TRBJ1-1; cdr3_aa: CASSHRTGAMNTEAFF; cdr3_nt: TGTGCCAGCAGCCACAGGACAGGCGCGATGAACACTGAAGCTTTCTTT
clone_size: .; v_call: TRBV18; d_call: .; j_call: TRBJ1-4; cdr3_aa: CASSPSIGATNEKLFF; cdr3_nt: TGTGCCAGCTCGCCCTCCATCGGTGCAACTAATGAAAAACTGTTTTTT
clone_size: medium-sized; v_call: TRBV18; d_call: TRBD1; j_call: TRBJ2-7; cdr3_aa: CASSPAQGTPYEQYF; cdr3_nt: TGTGCCAGCTCACCAGCACAGGGGACCCCCTACGAGCAGTACTTC
clone_size: few; v_call: TRBV4-1; d_call: .; j_call: TRBJ2-3; cdr3_aa: CASSPGEQHTDTQYF; cdr3_nt: TGTGCCAGCAGCCCTGGGGAGCAGCACACAGATACGCAGTATTTT
clone_size: medium-sized; v_call: TRBV6-1; d_call: .; j_call: TRBJ1-5; cdr3_aa: CASSEPGRLSKEPQHF; cdr3_nt: TGTGCCAGCAGTGAACCCGGGAGACTAAGTAAGGAACCCCAGCATTTT
clone_size: .; v_call: TRBV7-2; d_call: .; j_call: TRBJ2-1; cdr3_aa: CASSLGGLFSYNEQFF; cdr3_nt: TGTGCCAGCAGCTTAGGGGGCCTTTTCTCCTACAATGAGCAGTTCTTC
clone_size: .; v_call: TRBV30; d_call: TRBD1; j_call: TRBJ2-7; cdr3_aa: CAWARGQGFHEQYF; cdr3_nt: TGTGCCTGGGCCCGAGGACAGGGGTTCCACGAGCAGTACTTC
clone_size: .; v_call: TRBV28; d_call: TRBD2; j_call: TRBJ2-3; cdr3_aa: CASSPSRGRGTDTQYF; cdr3_nt: TGTGCCAGCAGTCCCTCTCGCGGGAGGGGCACAGATACGCAGTATTTT
clone_size: .; v_call: TRBV27; d_call: .; j_call: TRBJ1-2; cdr3_aa: CASGSRDGYTF; cdr3_nt: TGTGCCAGCGGTTCACGAGATGGCTACACCTTC
clone_size: medium-sized; v_call: TRBV19; d_call: .; j_call: TRBJ1-2; cdr3_aa: CATGSVVNYGYTF; cdr3_nt: TGTGCCACGGGATCGGTTGTTAACTATGGCTACACCTTC
clone_size: .; v_call: TRBV7-6; d_call: TRBD2; j_call: TRBJ2-3; cdr3_aa: CASSLVLAGGRRHTQYF; cdr3_nt: TGTGCCAGCAGCTTAGTACTAGCGGGAGGAAGAAGGCATACGCAGTATTTT
clone_size: once; v_call: TRBV27; d_call: .; j_call: TRBJ2-4; cdr3_aa: CASSITMMLAKNIQYF; cdr3_nt: TGTGCCAGCAGTATCACAATGATGTTAGCCAAAAACATTCAGTACTTC
clone_size: .; v_call: TRBV7-3; d_call: TRBD1; j_call: TRBJ2-7; cdr3_aa: CASSWTGSNEQYF; cdr3_nt: TGTGCCAGCAGTTGGACAGGGTCAAACGAGCAGTACTTC
clone_size: .; v_call: TRBV28; d_call: TRBD1; j_call: TRBJ2-5; cdr3_aa: CASSLNRGETQYF; cdr3_nt: TGTGCCAGCAGTTTAAACAGGGGAGAGACCCAGTACTTC
clone_size: .; v_call: TRBV2; d_call: TRBD1; j_call: TRBJ1-2; cdr3_aa: CASNLFPRTGEGGYTF; cdr3_nt: TGTGCCAGCAACTTATTCCCCCGGACAGGGGAAGGAGGCTACACCTTC
clone_size: few; v_call: TRBV7-9; d_call: .; j_call: TRBJ2-2; cdr3_aa: CASSLLTYPGELFF; cdr3_nt: TGTGCCAGCAGCTTACTAACTTACCCCGGGGAGCTGTTTTTT
clone_size: .; v_call: TRBV13; d_call: TRBD1; j_call: TRBJ1-4; cdr3_aa: CASSPRTGGGEKLFF; cdr3_nt: TGTGCCAGCAGCCCTAGGACAGGGGGAGGTGAAAAACTGTTTTTT
clone_size: .; v_call: TRBV6-1; d_call: TRBD1; j_call: TRBJ1-2; cdr3_aa: CASSGWTGIAVGYTF; cdr3_nt: TGTGCCAGCAGTGGGTGGACAGGGATCGCGGTGGGCTACACCTTC
clone_size: .; v_call: TRBV29-1; d_call: TRBD2; j_call: TRBJ2-1; cdr3_aa: CSVPRRGSSYNEQFF; cdr3_nt: TGCAGCGTCCCTCGGCGGGGGAGCTCCTACAATGAGCAGTTCTTC
clone_size: few; v_call: TRBV11-2; d_call: .; j_call: TRBJ2-7; cdr3_aa: CASSPSGNRNEQYF; cdr3_nt: TGTGCCAGCAGCCCCTCCGGAAACAGGAACGAGCAGTACTTC
clone_size: .; v_call: TRBV5-1; d_call: TRBD1; j_call: TRBJ2-3; cdr3_aa: CASSRTGYTDTQYF; cdr3_nt: TGCGCCAGCAGCAGGACAGGTTACACAGATACGCAGTATTTT
clone_size: .; v_call: TRBV25-1; d_call: .; j_call: TRBJ2-5; cdr3_aa: CASRRDGSETQYF; cdr3_nt: TGTGCCAGCAGGCGGGACGGGTCAGAGACCCAGTACTTC
clone_size: .; v_call: TRBV5-1; d_call: TRBD1; j_call: TRBJ2-7; cdr3_aa: CASSPWTGSDEQYF; cdr3_nt: TGCGCCAGCAGCCCATGGACAGGGAGCGACGAGCAGTACTTC
clone_size: .; v_call: TRBV7-9; d_call: TRBD1; j_call: TRBJ1-2; cdr3_aa: CASREGDREYYGYTF; cdr3_nt: TGTGCCAGCAGGGAAGGGGACAGGGAGTACTATGGCTACACCTTC
clone_size: .; v_call: TRBV9; d_call: TRBD2; j_call: TRBJ2-5; cdr3_aa: CASSVGAGVQETQYF; cdr3_nt: TGTGCCAGCAGCGTAGGAGCGGGGGTACAAGAGACCCAGTACTTC
clone_size: many; v_call: TRBV13; d_call: .; j_call: TRBJ2-7; cdr3_aa: CASMRDSLAYEQYF; cdr3_nt: TGTGCCAGCATGCGGGACAGTTTAGCTTACGAGCAGTACTTC
clone_size: .; v_call: TRBV9; d_call: .; j_call: TRBJ2-2; cdr3_aa: CASSVSTTGLGGVGELFF; cdr3_nt: TGTGCCAGCAGCGTATCCACCACAGGACTGGGAGGTGTCGGGGAGCTGTTTTTT
clone_size: .; v_call: TRBV19; d_call: .; j_call: TRBJ2-7; cdr3_aa: CASSPRAYEQYF; cdr3_nt: TGTGCCAGTAGCCCGCGCGCCTACGAGCAGTACTTC
clone_size: once; v_call: TRBV13; d_call: TRBD1; j_call: TRBJ1-1; cdr3_aa: CASSLGGTGGTEAFF; cdr3_nt: TGTGCCAGCAGCTTAGGCGGGACAGGGGGCACTGAAGCTTTCTTT
clone_size: .; v_call: TRBV30; d_call: TRBD1; j_call: TRBJ1-1; cdr3_aa: CAWGQDMNTEAFF; cdr3_nt: TGTGCCTGGGGACAGGACATGAACACTGAAGCTTTCTTT
clone_size: .; v_call: TRBV9; d_call: .; j_call: TRBJ1-1; cdr3_aa: CASTLDLNTEAFF; cdr3_nt: TGTGCCAGCACCTTAGACTTGAACACTGAAGCTTTCTTT
clone_size: .; v_call: TRBV9; d_call: .; j_call: TRBJ1-2; cdr3_aa: CASSAPPGGGYGYTF; cdr3_nt: TGTGCCAGCAGCGCCCCCCCTGGGGGCGGGTATGGCTACACCTTC
clone_size: .; v_call: TRBV5-6; d_call: .; j_call: TRBJ1-5; cdr3_aa: CASSLSSSNQPQHF; cdr3_nt: TGTGCCAGCAGCTTGTCTTCTAGCAATCAGCCCCAGCATTTT
clone_size: .; v_call: TRBV5-6; d_call: TRBD1; j_call: TRBJ1-6; cdr3_aa: CASSQGVLNSPLHF; cdr3_nt: TGTGCCAGCAGCCAGGGGGTGCTGAATTCACCCCTCCACTTT
clone_size: once; v_call: TRBV28; d_call: .; j_call: TRBJ2-1; cdr3_aa: CASSGDNLGYEQFF; cdr3_nt: TGTGCCAGCAGCGGGGACAATCTCGGATATGAGCAGTTCTTC
clone_size: .; v_call: TRBV15; d_call: .; j_call: TRBJ2-7; cdr3_aa: CATSRSVSSSYEQYF; cdr3_nt: TGTGCCACCAGCAGGAGCGTTTCTTCTTCCTACGAGCAGTACTTC
clone_size: .; v_call: TRBV7-9; d_call: .; j_call: TRBJ1-2; cdr3_aa: CASSLGPTYTGFNYGYTF; cdr3_nt: TGTGCCAGCAGCTTAGGACCCACCTACACAGGGTTCAACTATGGCTACACCTTC
clone_size: .; v_call: TRBV4-2; d_call: .; j_call: TRBJ2-7; cdr3_aa: CASSQDRGAYEQYF; cdr3_nt: TGTGCCAGCAGCCAAGACCGGGGTGCCTACGAGCAGTACTTC
clone_size: .; v_call: TRBV25-1; d_call: .; j_call: TRBJ1-1; cdr3_aa: CASTEGQTHTEAFF; cdr3_nt: TGTGCCAGCACCGAGGGCCAAACCCACACTGAAGCTTTCTTT
clone_size: .; v_call: TRBV5-6; d_call: TRBD1; j_call: TRBJ1-6; cdr3_aa: CASSEWTGGGYSPLHF; cdr3_nt: TGTGCCAGCAGCGAGTGGACAGGGGGCGGTTATTCACCCCTCCACTTT
clone_size: .; v_call: TRBV4-3; d_call: TRBD2; j_call: TRBJ2-7; cdr3_aa: CASSQDGEREGREQYF; cdr3_nt: TGCGCCAGCAGCCAAGACGGAGAGCGGGAGGGCCGCGAGCAGTACTTC